This T cell receptor (beta chain) was documented in a study of blood T cell repertoires in COVID-19. Study as a whole: COVID-19 samples from acute and convalescent phases originated in the United States, Italy and Spain.

The CDR3 has 15 amino acids. Germline-derived CDR1 and CDR2 are SGHNT and YYREEE (reference sequence). V lost 3 bases to trimming and J lost 3 bases; unmatched junction nucleotides: 7. The authors' processing: Estimated nucleated cell counts came from reference gene primer amplification. Generated by immunoSEQ multiplex PCR, the TCRdb table keeps only in-frame clones and is missing some. V and J calls and clone size come straight from that table; D and trimming were deduced from the DNA. This sample has 150,000 to 200,000 clones, with 75% to 90% found just once. This chain uses TRBV5-4 with TRBJ2-7; 9 positions agree with TRBD1. The sequence was obtained from a man aged 65 to 85 with active or convalescent COVID-19. The material sequenced was peripheral blood. CDR3 DNA sequence: TGTGCCAGCAGCTACTACAGGGGGCGAAGCTACGAGCAGTACTTC. The encoded protein is CASSYYRGRSYEQYF. Using reference TRBV5-4 and TRBJ2-7 for the parts outside the CDR3, the full variable domain is ETGVTQSPTHLIKTRGQQVTLRCSSQSGHNTVSWYQQALGQGPQFIFQYYREEENGRGNFPPRFSGLQFPNYSSELNVNALELDDSALYLCASSYYRGRSYEQYFGPGTRLTVT.